What follows describes a single T cell receptor beta chain. What it recognizes is unknown. The data are from a study of cytomegalovirus exposure and HLA in healthy donors. For the study at large: Membership in the Caucasian-associated ancestry cluster was found for approximately 85% of fewer than 450 genotyped donors. Study-level points and caveats: Later examination showed HLA-associated TCR beta chains had greater clonal expansion than equally common others.

A multiplex PCR was run with 60 Vbeta primers and 13 Jbeta primers. Measured with immunoSEQ multiplex PCR; TCRdb has only the in-frame clones, and not every one. The table shows under 200,000 clones, with 80% to 85% occurring only once. These donors counted as nominally healthy when sampled, but unrecorded immune exposures were likely. V lost 3 bases and J lost 3; bases outside the gene matches: 10. Germline lookup yields CDR1 MNHEY and CDR2 SMNVEV (reference sequence). The CDR3 is 18 residues long. Sequenced sample: PBMCs. The J gene is TRBJ2-2, the V gene TRBV27, with 10 bases lining up with TRBD2. The clonotype was recovered from a man younger than 40 in good health and CMV-seronegative. In nucleotides, the CDR3 is TGTGCCAGCAGTTTTAATTTTTGGACTAGCGGATACACCGGGGAGCTGTTTTTT. Residues: CASSFNFWTSGYTGELFF.